The 31 T cell receptor beta chains below all came from one sample that was sequenced in a study of blood T cell repertoires in COVID-19. Here immunoSEQ multiplex PCR was the method, and the copy in TCRdb shows in-frame clones only, minus some. The table records around 180,000 clones, roughly nine tenths of them present only once. Sequencing was done on a sample of peripheral blood. The receptor set was obtained from a man in his 70s with active or convalescent COVID-19.

This clone was recorded a few times. The rearrangement uses TRBV5-1 and TRBJ1-1; 8 positions match TRBD1. This CDR3 spans 15 amino acids. The germline V gene has CDR1 SGHRS and CDR2 YFSETQ. After removal of 4 bases from V and 0 bases from J, the junction contained 5 bases not matched to a gene. The CDR3 bases are TGCGCCAGCAGCAGCGGACAGGGAGTGAACACTGAAGCTTTCTTT. Translated, it gives CASSSGQGVNTEAFF.

This rearrangement joins TRBV19 to TRBJ1-5, with TRBD1 matching 8 bases. The CDR3 covers 16 residues. Germline values: CDR1 LNHDA, CDR2 SQIVND (reference sequence). Germline trimming cut 7 bases from V and 4 bases from J; bases unmatched to any gene: 12. The chain's CDR3 is CASTILGQGRNQPQHF. CDR3 nucleotides: TGTGCCAGTACAATACTCGGACAGGGTCGTAATCAGCCCCAGCATTTT.

The chain has TRBV7-2 and TRBJ2-4; TRBD2 agrees at 14 bases. Germline values: CDR1 SGHTA, CDR2 FQGNSA. Trimming removed 5 bases from V and 8 bases from J; junction bases left unmatched: 8. The CDR3 length is 16 residues. DNA of the CDR3: TGTGCCAGCAGCAGAGGACTAGCGGGGGGTGAGGACATTCAGTACTTC. As protein: CASSRGLAGGEDIQYF.

The rearrangement uses TRBV20-1 and TRBJ2-4; TRBD1 might be the D (6 bases). The V end was cut by 3 bases, the J end by 3 bases, with 15 bases between. This CDR3 comprises 15 residues. Germline V gives CDR1 DFQATT, CDR2 SNEGSKA (reference sequence). For the CDR3, the DNA is TGCAGTGCTAGTCGGGTGCAGACAGGCAAAAACATTCAGTACTTC. Amino acid sequence: CSASRVQTGKNIQYF.

This clone was detected a few times. The chain employs TRBV20-1 and TRBJ2-7; the D is unclear. Trimming removed 3 bases from V and 6 bases from J, with 9 bases in between. Germline lookup yields CDR1 DFQATT and CDR2 SNEGSKA (reference sequence). This CDR3 has 11 residues. CDR3 sequence reads: CSARLVGEQYF. The CDR3 DNA sequence: TGCAGTGCTAGGTTGGTCGGCGAGCAGTACTTC.

The genes are TRBV24-1 and TRBJ2-1, with 9 nucleotides matching TRBD2. Germline V gives CDR1 KGHDR, CDR2 SFDVKD. The junction had 6 bases not matched to a gene; V was cut back by 6 bases and J by 16 bases. The CDR3 has 11 residues. CDR3 bases: TGTGCCACCAGTCTCGGGACTAGCTCCTTCTTC. Translating gives CATSLGTSSFF.

This sequence joins TRBV7-2 and TRBJ1-4; 7 bases align to TRBD1. CDR3 length equals 19 residues. V shed 3 bases and J 0 bases; nucleotides not matched to a gene: 13. Germline V gene lookup returns CDR1 SGHTA and CDR2 FQGNSA. The CDR3 DNA reads TGTGCCAGCAGCTTCGAAAGGGACAGATTTTTTGCAACTAATGAAAAACTGTTTTTT. Translating gives CASSFERDRFFATNEKLFF.

The rearrangement uses TRBV21-1 and TRBJ1-6; the table gives TRBD1 as D, unverified against the DNA. TRBV21-1 is described as a pseudogene. The CDR3 contains 17 residues. The CDR3 here is CASSARDRSSYNSPLHF. In DNA, the CDR3 is TGTGCCAGCAGCGCCCGGGACAGGAGCTCCTATAATTCACCCCTCCACTTT.

The V call is TRBV7-2, the J call TRBJ1-2; no firm D call. The CDR3 spans 13 residues. CDR1 is SGHTA and CDR2 is FQGNSA in the germline V gene. The V end was cut by 5 bases, the J end by 0 bases, with 7 bases between. CDR3 in amino acids: CASSPAANYGYTF. CDR3 coding DNA: TGTGCCAGCAGCCCAGCGGCTAACTATGGCTACACCTTC.

This chain links TRBV18 with TRBJ1-1; D remains unclear. Looked up from germline, CDR1 is KGHSH and CDR2 is LQKENI. This CDR3 is built from 14 residues. Trimming took 2 bases from V and 3 from J, leaving 10 bases between them. The CDR3 bases are TGTGCCAGCTCACCATTTGCCGGGGACACTGAAGCTTTCTTT. This sequence encodes CASSPFAGDTEAFF.

This chain connects TRBV28 to TRBJ2-3; D is perhaps TRBD2 (5 bases). V was cut by 5 bases and J by 0 bases, with 18 bases left in between. There are 17 residues in the CDR3. Germline V CDR1 and CDR2: MDHEN, SYDVKM. In DNA, the CDR3 is TGTGCCAGCAGTCCTCCGGAACTAGACTATAGCACAGATACGCAGTATTTT. This codes for CASSPPELDYSTDTQYF.

This clone was detected once. In the same sample, other DNA sequences code for this CDR3. J is TRBJ2-1 and V is TRBV19, with TRBD2 matching 13 bases. Trimming cost V 4 bases and J 1 base; bases outside gene matches: 1. Germline V lookup: CDR1 LNHDA, CDR2 SQIVND (reference sequence). This CDR3 region has 16 residues. As DNA, the CDR3 is TGTGCCAGTAGTACACTAGCGGGAGGGTCCTACAATGAGCAGTTCTTC. Translation gives CASSTLAGGSYNEQFF.

Here the CDR3 DNA reads TGTGCCAGCAGTTGGGCAGGGGGAGAGACCCAGTACTTC. Amino acid sequence: CASSWAGGETQYF. The genes are TRBV2 and TRBJ2-5; TRBD1 agrees at 7 bases. Germline CDR1 and CDR2: SNHLY and FYNNEI. This CDR3 has 13 residues. Trimming took 5 bases from V and 4 from J; bases not matched to a gene: 4.

The chain has TRBV9 and TRBJ2-1, with 7 bases identical to TRBD2. Per the germline V gene, CDR1 is SGDLS and CDR2 is YYNGEE. With 3 bases clipped from V and 13 bases from J, the junction kept 10 bases outside the gene matches. CDR3 length equals 13 residues. This chain's CDR3 is CASSADFTGGQFF. The DNA of the CDR3 is TGTGCCAGCAGCGCTGACTTCACGGGGGGACAGTTCTTC.

This chain uses TRBV5-6 with TRBJ1-2; 7 nucleotides align to TRBD1. V lost 4 bases to trimming and J lost 8 bases; unmatched junction nucleotides: 11. This CDR3 region has 14 residues. Per germline, CDR1 SGHDT and CDR2 YYEEEE. CDR3 sequence (DNA): TGTGCCAGCAGCCCGGACAGGTCCCCCGAAGGCTACACCTTC. This sequence encodes CASSPDRSPEGYTF.

In this sample, this clone turned up a few times. The genes are TRBV7-6 and TRBJ2-1; 9 bases are a match to TRBD2. This CDR3 region has 16 residues. From germline, CDR1 is SGHVS and CDR2 FNYEAQ. The junction had 9 bases not matched to a gene; V was cut back by 1 base and J by 8 bases. CDR3 amino acids: CASSLVGRGGPDEQFF. DNA of the CDR3: TGTGCCAGCAGCTTAGTCGGGCGGGGGGGCCCGGATGAGCAGTTCTTC.

The rearrangement joins TRBV7-2 to TRBJ1-3; a possible D gene is TRBD1 (5 bases). V was shortened by 3 bases and J by 0 bases, with 15 bases between the two germline ends. CDR3 length: 17 residues. Germline V lookup: CDR1 SGHTA, CDR2 FQGNSA. CDR3 nucleotides: TGTGCCAGCAGCTTGGGACTCCTGACCATCTCTGGAAACACCATATATTTT. This translates into CASSLGLLTISGNTIYF.

This chain links TRBV4-3 with TRBJ2-5, with 7 bases lining up with TRBD2. Germline V gene lookup returns CDR1 LGHNA and CDR2 YSLEER. CDR3 length: 15 residues. J lost 4 bases, V lost 0 bases, and 5 bases had no gene match. The CDR3 reads CASSQDRGGIETQYF. CDR3 nucleotide sequence: TGCGCCAGCAGCCAAGATCGGGGAGGGATAGAGACCCAGTACTTC.

The chain links TRBV15 to TRBJ2-7; 8 bases match TRBD2. With 0 bases clipped from V and 6 bases from J, the junction kept 4 bases outside the gene matches. CDR1 and CDR2 from the germline V gene are LNHNV and YYDKDF (reference sequence). This CDR3 region has 14 residues. The CDR3 is CATSRDPGGREQYF. The CDR3 bases are TGTGCCACCAGCAGAGATCCGGGAGGGCGCGAGCAGTACTTC.

This chain connects TRBV19 to TRBJ2-3; 7 bases match TRBD1. Unmatched junction bases numbered 9, after V lost 7 bases and J lost 5 bases. CDR1 is LNHDA, CDR2 SQIVND, per germline (reference sequence). The CDR3 runs to 14 residues. The CDR3 here is CASTRDRGGDTQYF. Here the CDR3 DNA reads TGTGCCAGTACCCGGGACAGAGGAGGAGATACGCAGTATTTT.

This clone occurred once. J is TRBJ1-2 and V is TRBV6-7; maybe TRBD1 (6 bases). TRBV6-7 is flagged as an ORF with uncertain function. The CDR3 loop spans 17 amino acids. V shed 0 bases and J shed 0 bases, with 14 bases lying between them. The CDR3 spells CASSYSAGALANYGYTF. DNA for the CDR3: TGTGCCAGCAGTTACTCGGCAGGGGCGCTGGCTAACTATGGCTACACCTTC.

This rearrangement joins TRBV20-1 to TRBJ2-7, with D uncertain. V dropped 5 bases and J dropped 5 bases, with 10 bases sitting between them. Germline CDR1 DFQATT, CDR2 SNEGSKA (reference sequence). The CDR3 loop spans 11 amino acids. In DNA form, the CDR3 reads TGCAGTGCTTCTCAGGTCGACGAGCAGTACTTC. This sequence encodes CSASQVDEQYF.

This rearrangement joins TRBV28 to TRBJ2-7; 8 bases match TRBD1. Trimming removed 5 bases from V and 0 bases from J; junction bases left unmatched: 6. The CDR3 consists of 15 residues. Germline-derived CDR1 and CDR2 are MDHEN and SYDVKM. CDR3 DNA sequence: TGTGCCAGCAGTCGGCGGACAGGGAGCTCCTACGAGCAGTACTTC. This encodes CASSRRTGSSYEQYF.

The chain recombines TRBV29-1 with TRBJ2-7; TRBD1 might be the D (6 bases). The CDR3 contains 12 residues. The germline gives CDR1 SQVTM, CDR2 ANQGSEA. V lost 4 bases and J lost 2, with 9 bases in between. The CDR3 nucleotides read TGCAGCGTTGTACAGGGCGCCTACGAGCAGTACTTC. Its protein product is CSVVQGAYEQYF.

This chain links TRBV5-6 with TRBJ2-1, with 7 bases that match TRBD1. CDR3 length: 15 amino acids. After removal of 2 bases from V and 6 bases from J, the junction contained 8 bases not matched to a gene. Germline CDR1 SGHDT, CDR2 YYEEEE. In DNA, the CDR3 is TGTGCCAGCAGCTTACTATCCGGGACAGTCAATGAGCAGTTCTTC. Its translation is CASSLLSGTVNEQFF. Combining the CDR3 with reference TRBV5-6 and TRBJ2-1 gives the whole variable domain DAGVTQSPTHLIKTRGQQVTLRCSPKSGHDTVSWYQQALGQGPQFIFQYYEEEERQRGNFPDRFSGHQFPNYSSELNVNALLLGDSALYLCASSLLSGTVNEQFFGPGTRLTVL.

The chain joins TRBV5-1 to TRBJ1-4, with TRBD1 matching 7 bases. Losses at the gene ends were 5 bases for V and 6 bases for J; bases not matched to a gene: 7. The CDR3 totals 14 residues. Germline V CDR1 and CDR2: SGHRS, YFSETQ. CDR3 in amino acids: CASRPTGFYEKLFF. CDR3 bases: TGCGCCAGCAGACCGACAGGGTTCTATGAAAAACTGTTTTTT.

The rearrangement joins TRBV6-1 to TRBJ1-6; TRBD1 matches at 7 bases. Per germline, CDR1 MNHNS and CDR2 SASEGT. This CDR3 is built from 18 residues. Germline trimming cut 2 bases from V and 4 bases from J; bases unmatched to any gene: 11. CDR3 sequence reads: CASSERGTDEYYNSPLHF. The CDR3 nucleotides are TGTGCCAGCAGTGAAAGGGGGACAGATGAGTATTATAATTCACCCCTCCACTTT.

This clone was detected once. The chain combines TRBV2 with TRBJ2-3, with TRBD2 identical over 7 bases. This CDR3 has 15 residues. The ends lost 6 bases at V and 2 bases at J; junction bases unmatched: 8. Germline V gene lookup returns CDR1 SNHLY and CDR2 FYNNEI. DNA for the CDR3: TGTGCCAGCAGGAGGGACTACACTAACACAGATACGCAGTATTTT. The encoded protein is CASRRDYTNTDTQYF. The whole variable domain, remainder taken from reference TRBV2 and TRBJ2-3, is EPEVTQTPSHQVTQMGQEVILRCVPISNHLYFYWYRQILGQKVEFLVSFYNNEISEKSEIFDDQFSVERPDGSNFTLKIRSTKLEDSAMYFCASRRDYTNTDTQYFGPGTRLTVL.

The chain combines TRBV24-1 with TRBJ1-2; 9 nucleotides align to TRBD1. Looked up from germline, CDR1 is KGHDR and CDR2 is SFDVKD. V gave up 4 bases and J gave up 8 bases; unmatched junction bases: 10. There are 15 residues in the CDR3. The CDR3 sequence: CATSDHTGTGNGYTF. Written as DNA, the CDR3 is TGTGCCACCAGTGACCATACCGGGACAGGGAACGGCTACACCTTC.

V usage is TRBV7-9 and J usage is TRBJ1-4, with D possibly being TRBD1 (6 bases). Germline V gene data show CDR1 as SEHNR and CDR2 as FQNEAQ (reference sequence). This CDR3 is 14 amino acids long. Between the trimmed V and J ends, which lost 5 bases and 8 bases, there was a span of 15 bases. The CDR3 region has the DNA TGTGCCAGCAGCAAGGGACAAGGCCCCGAAAAACTGTTTTTT. Its translation is CASSKGQGPEKLFF.

J is TRBJ1-2 and V is TRBV29-1; D gene unclear. The length of the CDR3 is 10 residues. Germline CDR1 and CDR2: SQVTM and ANQGSEA. V dropped 6 bases and J dropped 11 bases, with 13 bases sitting between them. The CDR3 reads CSVGGPIYTF. CDR3 nucleotides: TGCAGCGTCGGCGGCCCGATATACACCTTC.